The clone carrying this T cell receptor beta chain was recorded a few times. What it binds is unknown. The entirety of the isolated RNA underwent reverse transcription, so expressed TCRB transcripts were sequenced. The table came from immunoSEQ multiplex PCR; TCRdb's copy has only in-frame clones and leaves some out. The repertoire holds hundreds of thousands of clones, with about 12% as singletons. Germline CDR1 and CDR2: SGHVS and FNYEAQ. The CDR3 length is 15 residues. V was pared by 4 bases and J by 5 bases, with 10 bases of the junction left unmatched. These data belong to a study of beta chain features in type 1 diabetes. Findings and caveats of the study: It was among patients, rather than healthy donors, that naive, central memory and Treg TCRB repertoires appeared more similar.

The genes are TRBV7-6 and TRBJ2-7; 8 bases match TRBD1. The origin of this receptor is a man younger than 35 in good health. Sequenced: naive CD4+ T cells from blood. The CDR3 spells CASSSPQGARHEQYF. CDR3 coding DNA: TGTGCCAGCAGCTCCCCGCAGGGGGCCCGCCACGAGCAGTACTTC.